The rows below give T cell receptor beta chains drawn from one sample of a study of CD8 T cells in ankylosing spondylitis. TCRdb processed the 5' RACE reads anew with MiXCR; each CDR3 protein has one entry. The data contain under 250,000 distinct CDR3 sequences, about 11% of them singletons. The sample taken for sequencing was blood, either unsorted or a sorted T cell fraction (not recorded which). Every receptor here comes from a male donor with ankylosing spondylitis or in good health (not recorded which). Both conserved end residues are part of each CDR3. The order of the fields is J gene, D gene, V gene, clone size, CDR3 protein, CDR3 DNA. A D gene is named only where the DNA matches it firmly. Clone size, where shown, is once, few, many, or a class for clones that have expanded.

TRBJ1-2,TRBD1,TRBV6-1,many,CASSPTWDRPYGYTF,TGTGCCAGCAGTCCAACCTGGGACAGGCCCTATGGCTACACCTTC
TRBJ1-2,TRBD1,TRBV20-1,few,CCARGQGAPMNYGYTF,TGCTGTGCTAGAGGACAGGGGGCGCCTATGAACTATGGCTACACCTTC
TRBJ2-2,TRBD1,TRBV5-6,many,CASTGTANTGELFF,TGTGCCAGCACCGGGACAGCGAACACCGGGGAGCTGTTTTTT
TRBJ2-7,TRBD1,TRBV13,few,CASSGGQLPYEQYF,TGTGCCAGCAGCGGGGGACAGTTACCCTACGAGCAGTACTTC
TRBJ2-1,.,TRBV20-1,.,CSARGGDDPYNEQFF,TGCAGTGCCCGAGGCGGGGATGATCCCTACAATGAGCAGTTCTTC
TRBJ1-1,.,TRBV5-1,many,CASSADSLNTEAFF,TGCGCCAGCAGCGCAGACAGCCTGAACACTGAAGCTTTCTTT
TRBJ1-2,.,TRBV27,many,CASSSGPGKYGYTF,TGTGCCAGCAGTTCCGGTCCAGGGAAGTACGGCTACACCTTC
TRBJ2-1,TRBD1,TRBV28,many,CASSNTGGSIEQFF,TGTGCCAGCAGCAACACAGGGGGTTCGATTGAGCAGTTCTTC
TRBJ2-2,TRBD2,TRBV3-1,few,CASSHRLAVTGELFF,TGTGCCAGCAGCCATAGGCTAGCGGTCACCGGGGAGCTGTTTTTT
TRBJ2-7,TRBD1,TRBV29-1,few,CSVEKGQGSYEQYF,TGCAGCGTTGAAAAGGGACAGGGATCCTACGAGCAGTACTTC
TRBJ1-3,.,TRBV27,many,CASSFRVGSHTIYF,TGTGCCAGCAGTTTCCGGGTGGGATCGCACACCATATATTTT
TRBJ2-1,TRBD1,TRBV11-2,.,CASSWGRTGGFSYNEQFF,TGTGCCAGCAGCTGGGGTAGGACAGGGGGCTTCTCCTACAATGAGCAGTTCTTC
TRBJ2-1,.,TRBV10-3,many,CAISMRGDGLFF,TGTGCCATCAGTATGAGAGGGGACGGGCTGTTCTTC
TRBJ1-5,.,TRBV7-9,.,CASSTREQPQHF,TGTGCCAGCAGCACAAGGGAACAGCCCCAGCATTTT
TRBJ1-2,.,TRBV15,many,CATSRDRTGHGYTF,TGTGCCACCAGCAGAGATAGGACGGGGCATGGCTACACCTTC
TRBJ2-3,TRBD2,TRBV10-3,many,CAISESGRAEDTQYF,TGTGCCATCAGTGAAAGCGGGAGGGCCGAAGATACGCAGTATTTT
TRBJ2-3,.,TRBV12-3/TRBV12-4,many,CASSTQSTDTQYF,TGTGCCAGCAGCACACAGAGCACAGATACGCAGTATTTT
TRBJ1-1,.,TRBV3-1,.,CASSQGERGEAFF,TGTGCCAGCAGCCAAGGGGAACGAGGGGAAGCTTTCTTT
TRBJ2-1,.,TRBV7-9,.,CASSAVTYNEQFF,TGTGCCAGCAGCGCCGTCACCTACAATGAGCAGTTCTTC
TRBJ1-2,.,TRBV5-1,many,CASSRTGRSDDYGYTF,TGCGCCAGCAGCCGTACCGGGAGGTCGGATGACTATGGCTACACCTTC
TRBJ2-5,TRBD2,TRBV12-3/TRBV12-4,.,CASSPFRGLGETQYF,TGTGCCAGCAGCCCTTTTCGGGGACTAGGAGAGACCCAGTACTTC
TRBJ1-5,TRBD1,TRBV7-8,few,CASSFGTANQPQHF,TGTGCCAGCAGCTTTGGGACAGCTAATCAGCCCCAGCATTTT
TRBJ2-3,TRBD1,TRBV25-1,.,CASSKRQGRLTDTQYF,TGTGCCAGCAGTAAACGACAGGGGAGGTTAACAGATACGCAGTATTTT
TRBJ2-2,TRBD1,TRBV5-1,.,CASSEGTGSTGELFF,TGCGCCAGCAGCGAGGGGACAGGGTCCACCGGGGAGCTGTTTTTT
TRBJ2-1,TRBD1,TRBV28,many,CASSLRQGDYNEQFF,TGTGCCAGCAGTTTACGACAGGGTGATTACAATGAGCAGTTCTTC
TRBJ2-3,.,TRBV5-1,many,CASSVDAGNADTQYF,TGCGCCAGCTCGGTGGATGCGGGAAACGCAGATACGCAGTATTTT
TRBJ2-5,TRBD2,TRBV5-1,many,CASSPRVAGRTETQYF,TGCGCCAGCAGCCCCCGTGTAGCGGGGAGAACAGAGACCCAGTACTTC
TRBJ1-1,.,TRBV5-1,few,CASSFNGGGNTEAFF,TGCGCCAGCAGCTTCAACGGGGGGGGGAACACTGAAGCTTTCTTT
TRBJ2-1,.,TRBV7-9,few,CASSYQDKYNEQFF,TGTGCCAGCAGCTATCAGGACAAATACAATGAGCAGTTCTTC
TRBJ1-5,.,TRBV18,many,CASSPAHNQPQHF,TGTGCCAGCTCACCGGCCCACAATCAGCCCCAGCATTTT
TRBJ2-4,TRBD1,TRBV5-1,.,CARGQPLAKNIQYF,TGCGCCAGGGGACAGCCGCTAGCCAAAAACATTCAGTACTTC
TRBJ1-1,TRBD1,TRBV12-3/TRBV12-4,many,CASRSTTGMNTEAFF,TGTGCCAGCAGAAGTACGACAGGGATGAACACTGAAGCTTTCTTT
TRBJ1-5,.,TRBV6-1,many,CASRATSYSNQPQHF,TGTGCCAGCAGGGCGACATCGTATAGCAATCAGCCCCAGCATTTT
TRBJ2-1,TRBD2,TRBV2,many,CASSGLAGDKVLF,TGTGCCAGCAGTGGACTAGCGGGGGATAAAGTTCTCTTC
TRBJ2-7,.,TRBV5-1,many,CASSLVIGGSYEQYF,TGCGCCAGCAGCTTGGTGATCGGCGGGTCCTACGAGCAGTACTTC
TRBJ1-6,.,TRBV15,few,CATSRVRHSENSPLHF,TGTGCCACCAGCAGAGTACGCCACAGCGAAAATTCACCCCTCCACTTT
TRBJ1-2,TRBD1,TRBV20-1,many,CSARLGTGRIVGYTF,TGCAGTGCTAGACTAGGGACAGGGCGGATTGTTGGCTACACCTTC
TRBJ2-2,.,TRBV9,many,CASSPNGWGNTGELFF,TGTGCCAGCAGCCCTAATGGGTGGGGGAACACCGGGGAGCTGTTTTTT
TRBJ2-3,.,TRBV7-2,many,CASSLASSDTQYF,TGTGCCAGCAGCTTAGCGTCTTCAGATACGCAGTATTTT
TRBJ2-7,TRBD1,TRBV5-1,many,CASSVTGSDEQYF,TGCGCCAGCAGCGTGACAGGGAGCGACGAGCAGTACTTC
TRBJ2-3,TRBD2,TRBV7-8,.,CASSLERLADVDTQYF,TGTGCCAGCAGCTTAGAGAGACTAGCGGACGTGGATACGCAGTATTTT
TRBJ2-6,.,TRBV5-6,many,CASSFSVPPSVANVLTF,TGTGCCAGCAGCTTTAGCGTTCCTCCCTCGGTGGCCAACGTCCTGACTTTC
TRBJ2-7,TRBD2,TRBV25-1,many,CASTLGGSAYEQYF,TGTGCCAGCACACTTGGCGGGAGCGCCTACGAGCAGTACTTC
TRBJ1-6,.,TRBV27,many,CASSLLGVGSPLHF,TGTGCCAGCAGTTTATTAGGGGTTGGTTCACCCCTCCACTTT
TRBJ2-1,TRBD2,TRBV5-1,.,CASRERGDSYNEQFF,TGCGCCAGCAGGGAGCGGGGGGATTCCTACAATGAGCAGTTCTTC
TRBJ2-7,.,TRBV5-1,many,CASRIQGSYEQYF,TGCGCCAGCAGAATACAGGGAAGCTACGAGCAGTACTTC
TRBJ2-5,.,TRBV7-9,.,CASSLVDPVQETQYF,TGTGCCAGCAGCTTAGTGGACCCGGTTCAAGAGACCCAGTACTTC
TRBJ1-2,.,TRBV25-1,.,CASSEFGTDDGYTF,TGTGCCAGCAGTGAATTCGGGACTGATGATGGCTACACCTTC
TRBJ1-3,TRBD1,TRBV5-1,few,CASSEHSGTGLNTIYF,TGCGCCAGCAGCGAACACTCCGGGACAGGGTTGAACACCATATATTTT
TRBJ1-5,.,TRBV21-1,many,CASRRSFGGGLTQHF,TGTGCCAGCAGGAGGAGCTTTGGGGGCGGGTTGACCCAGCATTTT